The rows below give T cell receptor beta chains drawn from one sample of a study of blood T cells in healthy people across ages. One entry per CDR3 protein results from TCRdb running MiXCR on the 5' RACE reads. This sample has about 1 million distinct CDR3 sequences; around 43% occur once, and the top ten carry 18%. Sequenced material: blood. These receptors came from an older woman in good health. The CDR3 runs from the conserved cysteine through the conserved F or W. Fields, in order: V gene, J gene, CDR3 length, clone size, D gene, CDR3 protein, CDR3 DNA. D genes are given only for firm matches. Rows may omit the clone size; those that give it use once, few, many or a size class.

V gene: TRBV3-1; J gene: TRBJ2-1; CDR3 length: 16; clone size: NA; D gene: TRBD2; CDR3 protein: CASSLWSGRSRNEQFF; CDR3 DNA: TGTGCCAGCAGCCTATGGAGCGGGAGAAGTAGGAATGAGCAGTTCTTC
V gene: TRBV3-1; J gene: TRBJ2-7; CDR3 length: 15; clone size: NA; D gene: NA; CDR3 protein: CASSQAGALTYEQYF; CDR3 DNA: TGTGCCAGCAGCCAAGCAGGGGCCCTAACCTACGAGCAGTACTTC
V gene: TRBV28; J gene: TRBJ2-7; CDR3 length: 14; clone size: NA; D gene: TRBD1; CDR3 protein: CASSLDRVVYQQYF; CDR3 DNA: TGTGCCAGCAGCCTGGACAGGGTCGTTTATCAGCAGTACTTC
V gene: TRBV29-1; J gene: TRBJ1-2; CDR3 length: 19; clone size: few; D gene: TRBD1; CDR3 protein: CSVDRWGQTQDLTNYGYTF; CDR3 DNA: TGCAGCGTTGATCGGTGGGGACAGACCCAAGACTTGACTAACTATGGCTACACCTTC
V gene: TRBV3-1; J gene: TRBJ2-1; CDR3 length: 14; clone size: NA; D gene: TRBD2; CDR3 protein: CASSQATRTSDQFF; CDR3 DNA: TGTGCCAGCAGCCAAGCAACGAGGACTAGCGACCAGTTCTTC
V gene: TRBV30; J gene: TRBJ1-2; CDR3 length: 15; clone size: NA; D gene: TRBD1; CDR3 protein: CAWSASDRGHFGYTF; CDR3 DNA: TGTGCCTGGAGTGCTTCGGACAGGGGGCATTTTGGCTACACCTTC
V gene: TRBV12-3/TRBV12-4; J gene: TRBJ2-7; CDR3 length: 17; clone size: few; D gene: TRBD2; CDR3 protein: CASSLSLGTSGLYEQYF; CDR3 DNA: TGTGCCAGCAGTTTATCGCTCGGGACTAGCGGGCTCTACGAGCAGTACTTC
V gene: TRBV9; J gene: TRBJ2-5; CDR3 length: 16; clone size: NA; D gene: TRBD2; CDR3 protein: CASSVTLAGGPGEQYF; CDR3 DNA: TGTGCCAGCAGCGTAACCCTAGCGGGAGGGCCGGGTGAGCAGTACTTC
V gene: TRBV13; J gene: TRBJ2-6; CDR3 length: 19; clone size: NA; D gene: TRBD1; CDR3 protein: CASSLEGHRGRTGANVLTF; CDR3 DNA: TGTGCCAGCAGCTTAGAAGGGCACAGGGGGCGGACTGGGGCCAACGTCCTGACTTTC
V gene: TRBV19; J gene: TRBJ2-6; CDR3 length: 16; clone size: NA; D gene: NA; CDR3 protein: CASSDPSGSGANVLTF; CDR3 DNA: TGTGCCAGTAGTGATCCCAGCGGTTCTGGGGCCAACGTCCTGACTTTC
V gene: TRBV4-1; J gene: TRBJ2-4; CDR3 length: 16; clone size: NA; D gene: TRBD1; CDR3 protein: CASSQDAGGTKNIQYF; CDR3 DNA: TGCGCCAGCAGCCAAGATGCAGGGGGAACCAAAAACATTCAGTACTTC
V gene: TRBV7-9; J gene: TRBJ2-5; CDR3 length: 13; clone size: NA; D gene: NA; CDR3 protein: CASSLTGEGGQYF; CDR3 DNA: TGTGCCAGCAGCTTAACCGGCGAAGGTGGGCAGTACTTC
V gene: TRBV28; J gene: TRBJ1-2; CDR3 length: 14; clone size: NA; D gene: NA; CDR3 protein: CASRTDEDIYGYTF; CDR3 DNA: TGTGCCAGCAGAACAGACGAGGATATCTATGGCTACACCTTC
V gene: TRBV29-1; J gene: TRBJ1-4; CDR3 length: 14; clone size: few; D gene: NA; CDR3 protein: CSGSTGAPNEKLFF; CDR3 DNA: TGCAGCGGATCGACAGGCGCACCTAATGAAAAACTGTTTTTT
V gene: TRBV20-1; J gene: TRBJ2-3; CDR3 length: 11; clone size: many; D gene: NA; CDR3 protein: CSGGSTDTQYF; CDR3 DNA: TGCAGTGGCGGGAGCACAGATACGCAGTATTTT
V gene: TRBV2; J gene: TRBJ1-6; CDR3 length: 14; clone size: NA; D gene: NA; CDR3 protein: CASRKGMDNSPLHF; CDR3 DNA: TGTGCCAGCAGGAAAGGGATGGACAATTCACCCCTCCACTTT
V gene: TRBV10-1; J gene: TRBJ2-7; CDR3 length: 15; clone size: NA; D gene: NA; CDR3 protein: CASSDSPGGMAEQYF; CDR3 DNA: TGCGCCAGCAGTGATTCCCCCGGGGGAATGGCCGAGCAGTACTTC
V gene: TRBV20-1; J gene: TRBJ1-2; CDR3 length: 15; clone size: few; D gene: NA; CDR3 protein: CSARDPSRGTLEYTF; CDR3 DNA: TGCAGTGCTAGAGATCCCTCGAGGGGAACCTTGGAGTACACCTTC
V gene: TRBV18; J gene: TRBJ2-4; CDR3 length: 14; clone size: few; D gene: NA; CDR3 protein: CASSPPLTGNIQYF; CDR3 DNA: TGTGCCAGCTCACCGCCGTTAACGGGTAACATTCAGTACTTC
V gene: TRBV15; J gene: TRBJ2-3; CDR3 length: 19; clone size: few; D gene: TRBD2; CDR3 protein: CATSSAGGGLAGGPDTQYF; CDR3 DNA: TGTGCCACCAGCAGTGCTGGGGGGGGACTAGCGGGAGGACCAGATACGCAGTATTTT
V gene: TRBV21-1; J gene: TRBJ2-7; CDR3 length: 14; clone size: NA; D gene: NA; CDR3 protein: CASGAIPSGYEQYF; CDR3 DNA: TGTGCCAGCGGGGCAATCCCTAGCGGATACGAGCAGTACTTC
V gene: TRBV7-6; J gene: TRBJ2-3; CDR3 length: 13; clone size: NA; D gene: NA; CDR3 protein: CASSWVLADTQYF; CDR3 DNA: TGTGCCAGCAGCTGGGTTTTGGCAGATACGCAGTATTTT
V gene: TRBV10-3; J gene: TRBJ1-5; CDR3 length: 13; clone size: NA; D gene: NA; CDR3 protein: CATQRDVNQPQHF; CDR3 DNA: TGTGCCACCCAACGGGACGTCAATCAGCCCCAGCATTTT
V gene: TRBV12-3/TRBV12-4; J gene: TRBJ2-1; CDR3 length: 14; clone size: once; D gene: NA; CDR3 protein: CASSPSQGGDEQFF; CDR3 DNA: TGTGCCAGCAGTCCCTCCCAGGGGGGCGATGAGCAGTTCTTC
V gene: TRBV29-1; J gene: TRBJ2-7; CDR3 length: 11; clone size: NA; D gene: NA; CDR3 protein: CSGFQAYEQYF; CDR3 DNA: TGCAGCGGCTTTCAGGCCTACGAGCAGTACTTC
V gene: TRBV29-1; J gene: TRBJ2-5; CDR3 length: 14; clone size: many; D gene: NA; CDR3 protein: CSVVPGGVGETQYF; CDR3 DNA: TGCAGCGTCGTCCCAGGGGGGGTCGGAGAGACCCAGTACTTC
V gene: TRBV7-9; J gene: TRBJ2-1; CDR3 length: 15; clone size: NA; D gene: TRBD2; CDR3 protein: CASSLASGRVNEQFF; CDR3 DNA: TGTGCCAGCAGCTTAGCAAGCGGGAGGGTTAATGAGCAGTTCTTC
V gene: TRBV18; J gene: TRBJ1-2; CDR3 length: 14; clone size: NA; D gene: NA; CDR3 protein: CASSATGANYGYTF; CDR3 DNA: TGTGCCAGCTCAGCGACAGGCGCTAACTATGGCTACACCTTC
V gene: TRBV10-3; J gene: TRBJ1-6; CDR3 length: 14; clone size: few; D gene: NA; CDR3 protein: CAISEPELNSPPHF; CDR3 DNA: TGTGCCATCAGTGAACCAGAACTTAATTCACCCCCCCACTTT
V gene: TRBV9; J gene: TRBJ2-7; CDR3 length: 15; clone size: few; D gene: NA; CDR3 protein: CASSVGTTSSYEQYF; CDR3 DNA: TGTGCCAGCAGCGTAGGAACTACGAGCTCCTACGAGCAGTACTTC
V gene: TRBV28; J gene: TRBJ2-4; CDR3 length: 14; clone size: NA; D gene: TRBD2; CDR3 protein: CASSPGTSYPIQYF; CDR3 DNA: TGTGCCAGCAGCCCAGGGACTAGCTATCCCATTCAGTACTTC
V gene: TRBV4-1; J gene: TRBJ2-7; CDR3 length: 13; clone size: NA; D gene: NA; CDR3 protein: CASSQAAFYEQYF; CDR3 DNA: TGCGCCAGCAGCCAAGCGGCCTTCTACGAGCAGTACTTC
V gene: TRBV7-9; J gene: TRBJ1-2; CDR3 length: 13; clone size: few; D gene: NA; CDR3 protein: CASSLHPNYGYTF; CDR3 DNA: TGTGCCAGCAGCTTGCACCCTAACTATGGCTACACCTTC
V gene: TRBV28; J gene: TRBJ2-5; CDR3 length: 13; clone size: NA; D gene: TRBD1; CDR3 protein: CASSKGQKETQYF; CDR3 DNA: TGTGCCAGCAGTAAGGGACAGAAAGAGACCCAGTACTTC
V gene: TRBV4-1; J gene: TRBJ2-3; CDR3 length: 15; clone size: few; D gene: TRBD1; CDR3 protein: CASSIGGESTDTQYF; CDR3 DNA: TGCGCCAGCAGTATAGGGGGCGAGAGCACAGATACGCAGTATTTT
V gene: TRBV7-6; J gene: TRBJ1-4; CDR3 length: 16; clone size: NA; D gene: NA; CDR3 protein: CASSPGWGSTNEKLFF; CDR3 DNA: TGTGCCAGCAGCCCGGGTTGGGGGTCAACTAATGAAAAACTGTTTTTT
V gene: TRBV20-1; J gene: TRBJ2-5; CDR3 length: 13; clone size: NA; D gene: NA; CDR3 protein: CSARWDVRETQYF; CDR3 DNA: TGCAGTGCTCGTTGGGATGTCAGAGAGACCCAGTACTTC
V gene: TRBV5-5; J gene: TRBJ2-5; CDR3 length: 15; clone size: few; D gene: NA; CDR3 protein: CASRPGTANQETQYF; CDR3 DNA: TGTGCCAGCAGGCCCGGGACCGCAAACCAAGAGACCCAGTACTTC
V gene: TRBV10-1; J gene: TRBJ2-1; CDR3 length: 14; clone size: many; D gene: NA; CDR3 protein: CASSDRLDHNEQFF; CDR3 DNA: TGCGCCAGCAGTGATCGTCTAGACCACAATGAGCAGTTCTTC
V gene: TRBV20-1; J gene: TRBJ2-1; CDR3 length: 20; clone size: NA; D gene: TRBD2; CDR3 protein: CSARRVWVASSGRARNEQFF; CDR3 DNA: TGCAGTGCTAGACGAGTGTGGGTCGCCTCTAGCGGGAGGGCTAGGAATGAGCAGTTCTTC
V gene: TRBV7-9; J gene: TRBJ1-4; CDR3 length: 15; clone size: NA; D gene: NA; CDR3 protein: CASSLVGTKSGKLFF; CDR3 DNA: TGTGCCAGCAGCTTAGTTGGGACAAAGAGCGGAAAACTGTTTTTT
V gene: TRBV2; J gene: TRBJ2-4; CDR3 length: 11; clone size: NA; D gene: NA; CDR3 protein: CASSEQDIQYF; CDR3 DNA: TGTGCCAGCAGTGAACAGGACATTCAGTACTTC
V gene: TRBV29-1; J gene: TRBJ1-1; CDR3 length: 17; clone size: NA; D gene: TRBD1; CDR3 protein: CSVEGRGRVVRNTEAFF; CDR3 DNA: TGCAGCGTTGAAGGCAGGGGGCGCGTCGTAAGGAACACTGAAGCTTTCTTT
V gene: TRBV3-1; J gene: TRBJ2-1; CDR3 length: 20; clone size: NA; D gene: TRBD2; CDR3 protein: CASSLLGGTSGRASYNEQFF; CDR3 DNA: TGTGCCAGCAGCCTATTAGGCGGGACTAGCGGGAGGGCCAGTTACAATGAGCAGTTCTTC
V gene: TRBV27; J gene: TRBJ2-1; CDR3 length: 16; clone size: NA; D gene: NA; CDR3 protein: CASSSAPEAPWNEQFF; CDR3 DNA: TGTGCCAGCAGTTCTGCCCCGGAGGCACCTTGGAATGAGCAGTTCTTC
V gene: TRBV5-5; J gene: TRBJ2-3; CDR3 length: 18; clone size: NA; D gene: NA; CDR3 protein: CASSRRGATGLGTDTQYF; CDR3 DNA: TGTGCCAGCAGCCGACGAGGGGCTACGGGATTGGGCACAGATACGCAGTATTTT
V gene: TRBV20-1; J gene: TRBJ2-1; CDR3 length: 13; clone size: NA; D gene: NA; CDR3 protein: CSARAGWWNEQFF; CDR3 DNA: TGCAGTGCTAGGGCCGGGTGGTGGAATGAGCAGTTCTTC
V gene: TRBV29-1; J gene: TRBJ1-1; CDR3 length: 13; clone size: NA; D gene: NA; CDR3 protein: CSAGRGDTSEAFF; CDR3 DNA: TGCAGCGCCGGACGGGGGGATACCTCTGAAGCTTTCTTT
V gene: TRBV27; J gene: TRBJ2-3; CDR3 length: 15; clone size: few; D gene: TRBD2; CDR3 protein: CASSPDAGGRGTQYF; CDR3 DNA: TGTGCCAGCAGTCCAGACGCGGGAGGGCGAGGTACGCAGTATTTT
V gene: TRBV12-3/TRBV12-4; J gene: TRBJ2-7; CDR3 length: 15; clone size: few; D gene: NA; CDR3 protein: CASSLAGGTIYEQYF; CDR3 DNA: TGTGCCAGCAGTTTAGCTGGGGGGACGATTTACGAGCAGTACTTC
V gene: TRBV5-1; J gene: TRBJ2-5; CDR3 length: 14; clone size: NA; D gene: NA; CDR3 protein: CASGQGLSYNEQYF; CDR3 DNA: TGCGCCAGCGGACAAGGACTCTCCTACAATGAGCAGTACTTC
V gene: TRBV20-1; J gene: TRBJ1-5; CDR3 length: 13; clone size: NA; D gene: NA; CDR3 protein: CSAREESDQPQHF; CDR3 DNA: TGCAGTGCTAGAGAAGAGAGCGATCAGCCCCAGCATTTT
V gene: TRBV7-3; J gene: TRBJ2-3; CDR3 length: 12; clone size: NA; D gene: NA; CDR3 protein: CASSSAVGTRYF; CDR3 DNA: TGTGCCAGCAGCTCGGCGGTAGGAACGCGGTATTTT